The 22 T cell receptor beta chains in this list originate from one sample, sequenced in a study of vaccination effects on CD4 cells after COVID-19. Only in-frame clones appear in the TCRdb table, and some are missing; sequencing was by immunoSEQ multiplex PCR. The sample has some 22,000 clones; roughly 80% are singletons. The ViraFEST assay expanded antigen-specific CD4+ T cells with viral peptide pools before sequencing. Isolation of CD4+ T cells took place after 10 days of culture. All participants had two doses of either the BNT162b2 or mRNA-1273 vaccine. Antigens for these TCRs are unknown. The sample here was CD4+ T cells from PBMCs cultured with HCoV-NL63 spike peptides, taken after COVID-19 vaccination. The receptors derive from a human donor who received a COVID-19 vaccine.

This rearrangement joins TRBV7-2 to TRBJ1-2; the match to TRBD1 covers 7 bases. CDR1 is SGHTA, CDR2 FQGNSA, per germline. Losses at the gene ends were 5 bases for V and 4 bases for J; bases not matched to a gene: 4. This CDR3 contains 13 residues. The CDR3 nucleotides read TGTGCCAGCAGCGCGAGGACAGGCTATGGCTACACCTTC. This sequence encodes CASSARTGYGYTF. Based on the CDR3 plus reference TRBV7-2 and TRBJ1-2, the full variable domain is GAGVSQSPSNKVTEKGKDVELRCDPISGHTALYWYRQSLGQGLEFLIYFQGNSAPDKSGLPSDRFSAERTGGSVSTLTIQRTQQEDSAVYLCASSARTGYGYTFGSGTRLTVV.

This clone appeared a single time. The chain links TRBV7-6 to TRBJ2-6, with 8 bases lining up with TRBD2. The CDR3 is 15 residues long. With V trimmed by 5 bases and J by 2 bases, 2 bases remained unmatched. From germline, CDR1 is SGHVS and CDR2 FNYEAQ. The CDR3 loop reads CASSRSGTGANVLTF. In DNA, the CDR3 is TGTGCCAGCAGCCGTAGCGGGACTGGGGCCAACGTCCTGACTTTC.

J is TRBJ2-7 and V is TRBV7-9; 11 positions match TRBD1. Trimming at V came to 5 bases and at J to 5 bases, leaving 8 bases not matched to a gene. CDR3 length: 15 amino acids. Germline V gene lookup returns CDR1 SEHNR and CDR2 FQNEAQ (reference sequence). The CDR3 sequence is CASSRTGGRGDEQYF. The CDR3, as DNA: TGTGCCAGCAGCAGGACAGGGGGCCGTGGGGACGAGCAGTACTTC.

This clone was seen only a few times. The V call is TRBV6-5, the J call TRBJ1-2, with 8 nucleotides matching TRBD1. V gave up 7 bases and J gave up 8 bases; unmatched junction bases: 6. This CDR3 region has 12 residues. CDR1 is MNHEY and CDR2 is SVGAGI in the germline V gene. This chain's CDR3 is CASNDRGGGYTF. CDR3 nucleotide sequence: TGTGCCAGCAACGACAGGGGAGGCGGCTACACCTTC.

The chain has TRBV5-1 and TRBJ1-1, with 8 bases lining up with TRBD1. Germline V gene sequence: CDR1 SGHRS, CDR2 YFSETQ. The CDR3 consists of 15 residues. Trimming took 4 bases from V and 1 from J; bases not matched to a gene: 6. CDR3 DNA: TGCGCCAGCAGCCCGACAGGGGATCGGAACACTGAAGCTTTCTTT. It yields the protein CASSPTGDRNTEAFF.

The chain links TRBV2 to TRBJ2-3; TRBD2 aligns across 11 bases. The J segment lost 2 bases and the V segment lost 4 bases, leaving 5 bases of the junction unmatched. Germline loops: CDR1 SNHLY, CDR2 FYNNEI. This CDR3 has 16 residues. The CDR3, as DNA: TGTGCCAGCAGTGTCAGACTAGCGGGGAACACAGATACGCAGTATTTT. The encoded protein is CASSVRLAGNTDTQYF.

This chain connects TRBV7-4 to TRBJ1-4; no firm D call. Per the germline V gene, CDR1 is SGHVT and CDR2 is SQSDAQ. V was clipped by 2 bases and J by 4 bases, with 14 bases between them. This CDR3 is built from 16 residues. The CDR3 protein is CASSLRAAAGNEKLFF. CDR3 bases: TGTGCCAGCAGCTTACGGGCCGCGGCTGGTAATGAAAAACTGTTTTTT.

The chain links TRBV7-9 to TRBJ2-7; 9 bases fit TRBD2. The germline CDR1 and CDR2 sequences are SEHNR and FQNEAQ (reference sequence). This CDR3 has 14 residues. Trimming took 2 bases from V and 5 from J; bases not matched to a gene: 4. CDR3 bases: TGTGCCAGCAGCTTACTAGCGGGAAAAGACGAGCAGTACTTC. Amino acids: CASSLLAGKDEQYF.

The genes are TRBV9 and TRBJ1-2; 12 nucleotides line up with TRBD1. The CDR3 spans 17 residues. Germline CDR1 SGDLS, CDR2 YYNGEE. The J segment lost 5 bases and the V segment lost 3 bases, leaving 11 bases of the junction unmatched. The CDR3 bases are TGTGCCAGCAGCGAGAGTCCCGGGACAGGGGGCATTTATGGCTACACCTTC. It is translated as CASSESPGTGGIYGYTF.

This clone was seen once. V is TRBV6-5 and J is TRBJ1-6; TRBD1 might be the D (5 bases). Germline V gene data show CDR1 as MNHEY and CDR2 as SVGAGI. This CDR3 is built from 16 residues. The V end was cut by 4 bases, the J end by 7 bases, with 17 bases between. The CDR3 loop is CASSWLVGGMNSPLHF. The CDR3, as DNA: TGTGCCAGCAGTTGGCTTGTCGGGGGTATGAATTCACCCCTCCACTTT.

CDR3 protein: CAISARGQSYEQYF. The DNA of the CDR3 is TGTGCCATCAGTGCCCGAGGACAGTCCTACGAGCAGTACTTC. The chain combines TRBV10-3 with TRBJ2-7; the D gene is possibly TRBD1 (6 bases). From germline, CDR1 is ENHRY and CDR2 SYGVKD. V dropped 4 bases and J dropped 1 base, with 11 bases sitting between them. This CDR3 region has 14 residues.

The chain joins TRBV19 to TRBJ1-2; 8 bases line up with TRBD1. Germline V gene data show CDR1 as LNHDA and CDR2 as SQIVND (reference sequence). The V gene end was trimmed by 4 bases and the J gene end by 3 bases; junction bases not matched to a gene: 4. CDR3 length: 14 residues. CDR3 region: CASSTPGQDYGYTF. CDR3 nucleotide sequence: TGTGCCAGTAGTACTCCGGGACAGGACTATGGCTACACCTTC.

V is TRBV27 and J is TRBJ1-6; D perhaps matches TRBD1 (5 bases). This CDR3 is built from 14 residues. Germline CDR1 MNHEY, CDR2 SMNVEV (reference sequence). Trimming pared 8 bases from V and 10 bases from J, leaving 18 bases between. The CDR3, as DNA: TGTGCCAGCTCCGATGAACGGGGGGACTCACCCCTCCACTTT. Translation gives CASSDERGDSPLHF.

The rearrangement joins TRBV6-2 or TRBV6-3 to TRBJ1-4; maybe TRBD1 (5 bases). The CDR3 totals 18 residues. In germline, CDR1 is MNHEY, CDR2 SVGEGT. Trimming took 6 bases from V and 0 from J, leaving 20 bases between them. The CDR3 nucleotides read TGTGCCAGCAGCCCTTTCCCGGGGGTTGACACAACTAATGAAAAACTGTTTTTT. Its protein product is CASSPFPGVDTTNEKLFF.

This chain uses TRBV7-9 with TRBJ2-1; 13 bases match TRBD2. There are 15 residues in the CDR3. Germline CDR1 SEHNR, CDR2 FQNEAQ (reference sequence). With V trimmed by 4 bases and J by 12 bases, 9 bases remained unmatched. The DNA of the CDR3 is TGTGCCAGCAGCTCGCCGGGACTAGCGGGGTGGGGGCAGTTCTTC. Protein: CASSSPGLAGWGQFF.

The CDR3 DNA follows: TGTGCCAGCAGCAGACTTTATCTCACAGATACGCAGTATTTT. Its protein product is CASSRLYLTDTQYF. J is TRBJ2-3 and V is TRBV6-5, with D hard to call. This CDR3 has 14 amino acids. Germline-derived CDR1 and CDR2 are MNHEY and SVGAGI. Between the trimmed V and J ends, which lost 6 bases and 2 bases, there was a span of 12 bases.

The genes are TRBV4-3 and TRBJ2-7; D is uncertain. Between the trimmed V and J ends, which lost 3 bases and 7 bases, there was a span of 13 bases. CDR1 LGHNA and CDR2 YSLEER come from the germline V gene. The CDR3 length is 13 residues. CDR3 nucleotide sequence: TGCGCCAGCAGCCAGATTGCTAACCAGGAGCAGTACTTC. This translates into CASSQIANQEQYF.

The chain has TRBV20-1 and TRBJ2-5; D might be TRBD2 (6 bases). Germline-derived CDR1 and CDR2 are DFQATT and SNEGSKA (reference sequence). The V end lost 3 bases, the J end lost 1 base, and 9 bases lay between the germline ends. The CDR3 is 13 amino acids. The CDR3 sequence is CSASRESQETQYF. The CDR3 bases are TGCAGTGCTAGTCGGGAGAGCCAAGAGACCCAGTACTTC.

The chain is built from TRBV7-2 and TRBJ2-1; 9 bases map to TRBD2. With V trimmed by 5 bases and J by 12 bases, 17 bases remained unmatched. Germline-derived CDR1 and CDR2 are SGHTA and FQGNSA. The CDR3 runs to 16 residues. As DNA, the CDR3 is TGTGCCAGCAGCAGGCTCGGGACTAGCTTCCCCCTAGGGCAGTTCTTC. Its protein product is CASSRLGTSFPLGQFF.

This chain joins TRBV5-1 and TRBJ2-7, with TRBD2 matching over 14 bases. The CDR3 totals 17 residues. The germline gives CDR1 SGHRS, CDR2 YFSETQ. Trimming took 4 bases from V and 5 from J; bases not matched to a gene: 11. The CDR3 DNA reads as TGCGCCAGCAGCCCTGGGACTAGCGGGAGTTTCTACCACGAGCAGTACTTC. Its translation: CASSPGTSGSFYHEQYF.

V gene TRBV14 combines with J gene TRBJ1-6; D not certain. Germline CDR1 and CDR2: SGHDN and FVKESK. Trimming removed 2 bases from V and 8 bases from J, with 7 bases in between. The CDR3 is 13 amino acids. The CDR3 nucleotides read TGTGCCAGCAGCCAATCTCCGGATTCACCCCTCCACTTT. Translation gives CASSQSPDSPLHF.

This clone came up a few times. This chain joins TRBV25-1 and TRBJ2-1; unclear D gene. Between the trimmed V and J ends, which lost 5 bases and 1 base, there was a span of 0 bases. The CDR3 sequence is 11 residues long. Germline CDR1 is MGHDK and CDR2 is SYGVNS. The CDR3 nucleotides read TGTGCCAGCAGTTCCTACAATGAGCAGTTCTTC. Translation: CASSSYNEQFF.